This T cell receptor (beta chain) was sequenced during a study of T cell responses to AZD1222 COVID-19 vaccine. To note about this clone: Its specificity is not known.

Produced via immunoSEQ multiplex PCR; TCRdb's table is partial and in-frame only. The table includes 130,000 to 150,000 clones, approximately 89% detected once. Germline CDR1 and CDR2: MNHEY and SMNVEV (reference sequence). The CDR3 runs to 16 residues. V lost 5 bases to trimming and J lost 3 bases; unmatched junction nucleotides: 11. General observations from the study: Spike-specific TCR breadth and depth grew following two AZD1222 doses.

The chain links TRBV27 to TRBJ2-3, with 7 bases identical to TRBD1. This clonotype was sampled from an adult who received the AZD1222 COVID-19 vaccine. The specimen comprised peripheral blood, sampled 28 days after the second AZD1222 dose. In DNA form, the CDR3 reads TGTGCCAGCAGTGCGTACAGGGGCGAAATGACAGATACGCAGTATTTT. Amino acids: CASSAYRGEMTDTQYF.